The clone carrying this T cell receptor (beta chain) was seen a few times. Its antigen is not known. This entry is derived from a study of response to subunit inactivated influenza vaccine. Overall study findings and caveats: Authors suggested each seasonal influenza vaccination recruits few new T cells.

TCRdb itself ran the RT-PCR reads through MiXCR, one entry per CDR3 protein. The sample has about 530,000 distinct CDR3 sequences, approximately 13% seen once. V lost 5 bases, J lost 0 bases, and 10 bases stayed unmatched. CDR1 is SEHNR and CDR2 is FQNEAQ in the germline V gene (reference sequence). The CDR3 has 17 residues. V and J are TRBV7-9 and TRBJ1-5, with 7 bases matching TRBD1. The sample in question was PBMCs from blood, obtained 45 days after vaccination. This clonotype was sampled from a man aged 50-59 years who received an inactivated influenza vaccine. The CDR3 spells CASSPGLGQLSNQPQHF. The CDR3 region has the DNA TGTGCCAGCAGCCCCGGCTTGGGACAGCTTAGCAATCAGCCCCAGCATTTT.